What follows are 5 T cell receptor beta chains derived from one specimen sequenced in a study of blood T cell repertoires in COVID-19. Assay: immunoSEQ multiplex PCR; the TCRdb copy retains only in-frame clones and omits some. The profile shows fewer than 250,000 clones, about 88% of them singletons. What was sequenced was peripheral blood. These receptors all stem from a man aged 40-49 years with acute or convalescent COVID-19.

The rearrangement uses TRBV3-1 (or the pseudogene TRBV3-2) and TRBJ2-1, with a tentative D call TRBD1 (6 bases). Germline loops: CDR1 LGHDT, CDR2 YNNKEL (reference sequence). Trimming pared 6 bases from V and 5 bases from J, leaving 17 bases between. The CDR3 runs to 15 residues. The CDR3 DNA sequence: TGTGCCAGCAGGCCCCGAGGGCAGGGGCACAATGAGCAGTTCTTC. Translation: CASRPRGQGHNEQFF.

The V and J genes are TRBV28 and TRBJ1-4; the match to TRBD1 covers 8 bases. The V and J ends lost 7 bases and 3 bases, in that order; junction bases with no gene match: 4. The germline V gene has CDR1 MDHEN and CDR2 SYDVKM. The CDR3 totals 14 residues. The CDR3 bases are TGTGCCAGCACCCTACAGGGGGCTAATGAAAAACTGTTTTTT. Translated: CASTLQGANEKLFF.

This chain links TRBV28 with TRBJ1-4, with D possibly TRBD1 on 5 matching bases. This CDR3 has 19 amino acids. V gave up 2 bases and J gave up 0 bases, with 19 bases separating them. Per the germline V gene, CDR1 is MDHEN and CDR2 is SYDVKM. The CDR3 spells CASSLPGLTEDATNEKLFF. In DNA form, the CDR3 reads TGTGCCAGCAGTTTACCCGGCTTGACAGAAGACGCAACTAATGAAAAACTGTTTTTT.

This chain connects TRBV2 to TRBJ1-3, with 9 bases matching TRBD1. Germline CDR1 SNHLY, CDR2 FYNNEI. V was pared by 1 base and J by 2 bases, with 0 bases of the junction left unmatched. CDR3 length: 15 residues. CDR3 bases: TGTGCCAGCAGTGAAGACAGGGGGCCTGGAAACACCATATATTTT. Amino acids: CASSEDRGPGNTIYF. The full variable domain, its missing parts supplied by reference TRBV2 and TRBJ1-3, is EPEVTQTPSHQVTQMGQEVILRCVPISNHLYFYWYRQILGQKVEFLVSFYNNEISEKSEIFDDQFSVERPDGSNFTLKIRSTKLEDSAMYFCASSEDRGPGNTIYFGEGSWLTVV.

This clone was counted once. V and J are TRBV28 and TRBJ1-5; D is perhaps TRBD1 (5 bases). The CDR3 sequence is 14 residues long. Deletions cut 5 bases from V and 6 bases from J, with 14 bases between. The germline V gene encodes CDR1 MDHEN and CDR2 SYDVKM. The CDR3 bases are TGTGCCAGCAGTATAACACAGGTCTCTCAGCCCCAGCATTTT. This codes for CASSITQVSQPQHF. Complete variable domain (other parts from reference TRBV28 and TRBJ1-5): DVKVTQSSRYLVKRTGEKVFLECVQDMDHENMFWYRQDPGLGLRLIYFSYDVKMKEKGDIPEGYSVSREKKERFSLILESASTNQTSMYLCASSITQVSQPQHFGDGTRLSIL.